This is a list of T cell receptor beta chains from one sample in a study of shared clonotypes between healthy human individuals. Profiling relied on immunoSEQ multiplex PCR, and the TCRdb table lists in-frame clones only, not all of them. The sample includes approximately 1.5 million clones, around 98.5% of them seen just once. Sequenced material: naive CD4+ T cells sorted from blood. Source of these receptors: a man aged 25 to 45 in good health. Both conserved end residues are part of each CDR3. A D gene is named only where the DNA matches it firmly. Expanded clones get a size class; other rows say once, few or many, or leave the size out.

V,D,size,J,DNA,CDR3
TRBV7-8,TRBD1,once,TRBJ1-4,TGTGCCAGCAGCGTGGGACAGGGTAATGAAAAACTGTTTTTT,CASSVGQGNEKLFF
TRBV6-1,-,-,TRBJ2-5,TGTGCCAGCAGGCGGGATAGGCTCCAAGAGACCCAGTACTTC,CASRRDRLQETQYF
TRBV15,TRBD1,-,TRBJ1-2,TGTGCCACCAGCGCCCGGGACAGGGGGGCCTATGGCTACACCTTC,CATSARDRGAYGYTF
TRBV14,TRBD1,-,TRBJ2-7,TGTGCCAGCAGCCACAAGAACAGGGGGCCAAGGGACGAGCAGTACTTC,CASSHKNRGPRDEQYF
TRBV6-1,-,-,TRBJ1-1,TGTGCCAGCAGTTCCGGGACGGAGGCGGACACTGAAGCTTTCTTT,CASSSGTEADTEAFF
TRBV5-1,-,-,TRBJ1-2,TGCGCCAGCAGCTTGGCCAGTGGGGGTCCTAACTATGGCTACACCTTC,CASSLASGGPNYGYTF
TRBV25-1,-,-,TRBJ1-4,TGTGCCAGCAGCGCCTTTCCCGGGATAGATGAAAAACTGTTTTTT,CASSAFPGIDEKLFF
TRBV11-3,TRBD2,-,TRBJ2-1,TGTGCCAGCAGCGGCAAGACTAGCGGCCCCTACAATGAGCAGTTCTTC,CASSGKTSGPYNEQFF
TRBV2,-,-,TRBJ2-1,TGTGCCAGCAGTGTGGCGGAAACCTACAATGAGCAGTTCTTC,CASSVAETYNEQFF
TRBV21-1,-,-,TRBJ2-6,TGTGCCAGCAGCTGGACAGGATTGAGTTCTGGGGCCAACGTCCTGACTTTC,CASSWTGLSSGANVLTF
TRBV5-6,-,-,TRBJ2-3,TGTGCCAGCAGCTACCCCCGGGAGACAGATACGCAGTATTTT,CASSYPRETDTQYF
TRBV14,-,-,TRBJ2-5,TGTGCCAGCAGTACTAGCCGAGAGACCCAGTACTTC,CASSTSRETQYF
TRBV7-9,TRBD2,-,TRBJ2-7,TGTGCCAGCAGCTTAGCCATGACTAGCGGGAAAAACGAGCAGTACTTC,CASSLAMTSGKNEQYF
TRBV7-9,-,-,TRBJ2-7,TGTGCCAGCAGCCCCTCGGGTCTAACCTACGAGCAGTACTTC,CASSPSGLTYEQYF
TRBV5-4,-,-,TRBJ1-5,TGTGCCAGCAGCTTTAACCCTTCAAATAGCAATCAGCCCCAGCATTTT,CASSFNPSNSNQPQHF
TRBV7-9,-,-,TRBJ1-4,TGTGCCAGCAGCTCAGCAGGCGGACGAGAAAAACTGTTTTTT,CASSSAGGREKLFF
TRBV5-4,TRBD2,once,TRBJ2-7,TGTGCCAGCAGCTTGGTTGTAGCGGGGGACTCCTACGAGCAGTACTTC,CASSLVVAGDSYEQYF
TRBV15,TRBD1,-,TRBJ1-1,TGTGCCACCAGCAGAAAAGACAGGGTATACACTGAAGCTTTCTTT,CATSRKDRVYTEAFF
TRBV6-6,-,-,TRBJ2-1,TGTGCCAGCAGTTACCGAATCGGGGTCACGTCGCTCTTC,CASSYRIGVTSLF
TRBV7-3,TRBD1,-,TRBJ1-1,TGTGCCAGCAGCGAGATGGGACAGGGACGCACTGAAGCTTTCTTT,CASSEMGQGRTEAFF
TRBV5-4,TRBD1,-,TRBJ1-4,TGTGCCAGCAGCTTGGTGGACAGGGTGGATGAAAAACTGTTTTTT,CASSLVDRVDEKLFF
TRBV18,-,-,TRBJ1-3,TGTGCCAGCTCACCAACCGCTGGAAACACCATATATTTT,CASSPTAGNTIYF
TRBV4-1,TRBD2,-,TRBJ2-1,TGCGCCAGCAGCCAAGAGAGGCTAGCGGGATCGAATGAGCAGTTCTTC,CASSQERLAGSNEQFF
TRBV7-8,-,-,TRBJ1-5,TGTGCCAGCAGCTCCTCCAGGGTGGGGAATCAGCCCCAGCATTTT,CASSSSRVGNQPQHF
TRBV15,TRBD1,-,TRBJ2-1,TGTGCCACCAGCACCACAGGGGGCACCTCCTACAATGAGCAGTTCTTC,CATSTTGGTSYNEQFF
TRBV19,-,-,TRBJ1-5,TGTGCCAGTAGTTTAGTGAATCAGCCCCAGCATTTT,CASSLVNQPQHF
TRBV18,TRBD1,-,TRBJ1-5,TGTGCCAGCTCTCCCGGGACAGGGGATAGCAATCAGCCCCAGCATTTT,CASSPGTGDSNQPQHF
TRBV20-1,-,-,TRBJ2-1,TGCAGCCATAGTGTGGAGTTCTTC,CSHSVEFF
TRBV11-2,-,once,TRBJ1-2,TGTGCCAGCAGCTATTCACAGGGTAACTATGGCTACACCTTC,CASSYSQGNYGYTF
TRBV28,-,-,TRBJ2-2,TGTGCCAGCAGTACCGCAGGGGTTTCGGGCACCGGGGAGCTGTTTTTT,CASSTAGVSGTGELFF
TRBV19,-,-,TRBJ2-7,TGTGCCAGTAGTGAGCCAGGGGCATACGAGCAGTACTTC,CASSEPGAYEQYF
TRBV5-1,TRBD1,-,TRBJ2-7,TGCGCCAGCAGCTTCACCGGGACAGGGGGCGGCGAGCAGTACTTC,CASSFTGTGGGEQYF
TRBV18,-,-,TRBJ2-1,TGTGCCAGCTCACCACCGGAAGGGACGGTTGTCAATGAGCAGTTCTTC,CASSPPEGTVVNEQFF
TRBV5-1,-,-,TRBJ2-1,TGCGCCAGCAGCCGTGACGGGGACAATGAGCAGTTCTTC,CASSRDGDNEQFF
TRBV5-4,TRBD1,-,TRBJ2-2,TGTGCCAGCAGCTTGTCGAACAGGGGTTCGACCGGGGAGCTGTTTTTT,CASSLSNRGSTGELFF
TRBV10-3,-,-,TRBJ2-5,TGTGCCATCAGTGAGCATTCCGGGACCCAGTACTTC,CAISEHSGTQYF
TRBV28,TRBD2,-,TRBJ2-7,TGTGCCAGCAGTACTTCCTCCGGACTAGCGGGGTCCTCCTACGAGCAGTACTTC,CASSTSSGLAGSSYEQYF
TRBV5-4,TRBD2,-,TRBJ2-5,TGTGCCAGCAGCTTGGCGGCTAGCGGGGAGACCCAGTACTTC,CASSLAASGETQYF
TRBV18,TRBD2,-,TRBJ2-5,TGTGCCAGCTCTCTAGGGACTAGCGGAGGGGAACAAGAGACCCAGTACTTC,CASSLGTSGGEQETQYF
TRBV20-1,-,-,TRBJ2-1,TGCAGTGCTAGAGGCCGGGATGAGCAGTTCTTC,CSARGRDEQFF
TRBV11-2,TRBD1,-,TRBJ2-7,TGTGCCAGCAGCTTAGGGGACAGCCCCTACGAGCAGTACTTC,CASSLGDSPYEQYF
TRBV2,TRBD2,once,TRBJ2-5,TGTGCCAGCAAGGCGGGAGGAGAGACCCAGTACTTC,CASKAGGETQYF
TRBV5-4,TRBD1,-,TRBJ1-1,TGTGCCAGCAGCCCCCCGGGACAGGGGGCGGCTGAAGCTTTCTTT,CASSPPGQGAAEAFF
TRBV5-4,TRBD1,-,TRBJ2-7,TGTGCCAGCAGCTTGAAACAGGGGGCTTACGAGCAGTACTTC,CASSLKQGAYEQYF
TRBV2,-,-,TRBJ2-7,TGTGCCAACGGGGCGGATGCCTACGAGCAGTACTTC,CANGADAYEQYF
TRBV28,TRBD2,-,TRBJ2-7,TGTGCCAGCAGTCCTCAGGGGTTTACGGGGACTAGCGGACCCTACGAGCAGTACTTC,CASSPQGFTGTSGPYEQYF
TRBV5-1,TRBD1,-,TRBJ1-1,TGCGCCAGCAGACCCTGGACAGGGGGCACTGAAGCTTTCTTT,CASRPWTGGTEAFF
TRBV6-6,-,-,TRBJ1-5,TGTGCCAGCAGTTACTCGGGCAGCAAAAATCAGCCCCAGCATTTT,CASSYSGSKNQPQHF
TRBV6-1,TRBD1,-,TRBJ2-3,TGTGCCAGCAGCGCGGACAGGGCCCTACATACGCAGTATTTT,CASSADRALHTQYF
TRBV7-2,-,-,TRBJ2-1,TGTGCCAGCAGCTACCGACAGGAGTCCAAGCAGTTCTTC,CASSYRQESKQFF
TRBV11-2,-,-,TRBJ2-2,TGTGCCAGCAGCCAAGAAATTACCCTCCCCGGGGAGCTGTTTTTT,CASSQEITLPGELFF
TRBV29-1,-,-,TRBJ1-2,TGCAGCGTTGAATGGGGGCTCTCGGGCTATGGCTACACCTTC,CSVEWGLSGYGYTF
TRBV6-1,-,-,TRBJ2-3,TGTGCCAGCAGTGAAATCTATACTGGAGATACGCAGTATTTT,CASSEIYTGDTQYF
TRBV12-5,TRBD2,-,TRBJ2-1,TGTGCTAGTGGTTTATACAGGGCACACCTTACTAGCGGGGGCTACAATGAGCAGTTCTTC,CASGLYRAHLTSGGYNEQFF
TRBV30,-,-,TRBJ1-5,TGTGCCTGGATAAGGGAAAATCAGCCCCAGCATTTT,CAWIRENQPQHF
TRBV6-5,-,-,TRBJ2-1,TGTGCCAGCAGTTCTCCCAGGGGATCCTACAATGAGCAGTTCTTC,CASSSPRGSYNEQFF
TRBV29-1,TRBD1,once,TRBJ2-3,TGCAGCGTTGCGCGGACAGGGAGCACAGATACGCAGTATTTT,CSVARTGSTDTQYF